A selection of T cell receptor beta chains follows, all from one sample in a study of vaccination and CD4 T cells after COVID-19. A single record per CDR3 protein comes from TCRdb applying MiXCR to the PCR reads. The data contain thousands of distinct CDR3 sequences, about 45% of them singletons. For these receptors, no antigen is known. The sequenced sample was CD4+ T cells from blood, cultured in vitro. The receptor set was obtained from a human donor who had recovered from COVID-19. Each CDR3 is given with its conserved first and last residue. D genes are given only for firm matches. Only some rows state a clone size, as once, few, many or a class for expanded clones.

J gene: TRBJ1-2
CDR3 length: 14
V gene: TRBV18
D gene: NA
clone size: NA
CDR3 DNA: TGTGCCAGCTCCCCGGCCCAAGCCAATACAGGCCACACCTTC
CDR3 protein: CASSPAQANTGHTF

J gene: TRBJ2-3
CDR3 length: 19
V gene: TRBV7-9
D gene: TRBD1
clone size: NA
CDR3 DNA: TGTGCCAGCAGCTTAGCGAAATTAGGACAGGGCCTTAGCACAGATACGCAGTATTTT
CDR3 protein: CASSLAKLGQGLSTDTQYF

J gene: TRBJ2-5
CDR3 length: 14
V gene: TRBV5-1
D gene: NA
clone size: few
CDR3 DNA: TGCGCCAGCAGTCCCGGGGAGCAGGGCGAGACCCAGTACTTC
CDR3 protein: CASSPGEQGETQYF

J gene: TRBJ2-3
CDR3 length: 15
V gene: TRBV6-1
D gene: TRBD1
clone size: NA
CDR3 DNA: TGTGCCAGCAGAAGGGGGCTAAAGATGGGAGATACGCAGTATTTT
CDR3 protein: CASRRGLKMGDTQYF

J gene: TRBJ2-5
CDR3 length: 14
V gene: TRBV15
D gene: NA
clone size: few
CDR3 DNA: TGTGCCACCAGCAGAGTGGGCAGCCAAGAGACCCAGTACTTC
CDR3 protein: CATSRVGSQETQYF

J gene: TRBJ1-2
CDR3 length: 18
V gene: TRBV7-2
D gene: NA
clone size: NA
CDR3 DNA: TGTGTCAGCAGCTCTCCGGTTTTGGGGGGACAAGCTAACTATGGCTACACCTTC
CDR3 protein: CVSSSPVLGGQANYGYTF

J gene: TRBJ1-2
CDR3 length: 15
V gene: TRBV6-1
D gene: TRBD1
clone size: NA
CDR3 DNA: TGTGCCAGCAGGAACCAGGGGGAGATCCTCTATGGCTACACCTTC
CDR3 protein: CASRNQGEILYGYTF

J gene: TRBJ2-2
CDR3 length: 14
V gene: TRBV7-9
D gene: NA
clone size: NA
CDR3 DNA: TGTGCCAGCAGCTTATCAGGGGACACCGGGGAGCTGTTTTTT
CDR3 protein: CASSLSGDTGELFF

J gene: TRBJ1-3
CDR3 length: 18
V gene: TRBV21-1
D gene: NA
clone size: few
CDR3 DNA: TGTGCCAGCAGCAAAGGGATCTCTACAGGGTGCTCTGGAAACACCATATATTTT
CDR3 protein: CASSKGISTGCSGNTIYF

J gene: TRBJ1-1
CDR3 length: 13
V gene: TRBV30
D gene: TRBD1
clone size: NA
CDR3 DNA: TGTGCCTGGGACACAGGGGCGGGAACTGAAGCTTTCTTT
CDR3 protein: CAWDTGAGTEAFF

J gene: TRBJ1-2
CDR3 length: 15
V gene: TRBV6-2/TRBV6-3
D gene: NA
clone size: NA
CDR3 DNA: TGTGCCAGCAGTTACTCCGGTGAGGCTTGGTATGGCTACACCTTC
CDR3 protein: CASSYSGEAWYGYTF

J gene: TRBJ1-6
CDR3 length: 15
V gene: TRBV19
D gene: TRBD1
clone size: NA
CDR3 DNA: TGTGCCAGTAGTCCGAGGGACAGGGATAATTCACCCCACCACTTT
CDR3 protein: CASSPRDRDNSPHHF

J gene: TRBJ1-1
CDR3 length: 16
V gene: TRBV4-1
D gene: NA
clone size: NA
CDR3 DNA: TGCGCCAGCAGCCAAGGGATGCGGATTGTAAACACTGAAGCTTTCTTT
CDR3 protein: CASSQGMRIVNTEAFF

J gene: TRBJ1-2
CDR3 length: 14
V gene: TRBV7-9
D gene: NA
clone size: large
CDR3 DNA: TGTGCCAGCAGCTTAGGGGAGGGAGACTATGGCTACACCTTC
CDR3 protein: CASSLGEGDYGYTF

J gene: TRBJ2-5
CDR3 length: 17
V gene: TRBV10-3
D gene: NA
clone size: few
CDR3 DNA: TGTGCCACCCAGGGGACCGCCCAGGGCACCCTAGGGGAGACCCAGTACTTC
CDR3 protein: CATQGTAQGTLGETQYF

J gene: TRBJ2-7
CDR3 length: 12
V gene: TRBV2
D gene: NA
clone size: few
CDR3 DNA: TGTGCCAGCAGTGACTGGGGGAGAGAGCAGTACTTC
CDR3 protein: CASSDWGREQYF

J gene: TRBJ2-2
CDR3 length: 16
V gene: TRBV6-2/TRBV6-3
D gene: NA
clone size: few
CDR3 DNA: TGTGCCAGCAGTTCGGGGCATCCTTCAAAGACCGGGGAGCTGTTTTTT
CDR3 protein: CASSSGHPSKTGELFF

J gene: TRBJ2-1
CDR3 length: 15
V gene: TRBV20-1
D gene: TRBD2
clone size: NA
CDR3 DNA: TGCAGTGCTAGTGAAAGCGGGGGGGCCTACAATGAGCAGTTCTTC
CDR3 protein: CSASESGGAYNEQFF

J gene: TRBJ2-3
CDR3 length: 18
V gene: TRBV11-3
D gene: NA
clone size: few
CDR3 DNA: TGTGCCAGCGGTTACACGTCGGACTATCAAGGGGATCGGGATACGCAGTATTTT
CDR3 protein: CASGYTSDYQGDRDTQYF

J gene: TRBJ2-5
CDR3 length: 14
V gene: TRBV2
D gene: NA
clone size: NA
CDR3 DNA: TGTGCCAGCAGTGAAAATCGAGACCAAGAGACCCAGTACTTC
CDR3 protein: CASSENRDQETQYF

J gene: TRBJ1-1
CDR3 length: 19
V gene: TRBV19
D gene: NA
clone size: NA
CDR3 DNA: TGTGCCAGTAGTATAGAAGTGTTCGGATATCAGAACCCGAACACTGAAGCTTTCTTT
CDR3 protein: CASSIEVFGYQNPNTEAFF

J gene: TRBJ1-2
CDR3 length: 15
V gene: TRBV25-1
D gene: TRBD1
clone size: NA
CDR3 DNA: TGTGCCAGCAGTGATCCCCGAAGGGGGCAATCTGGCTACACCTTC
CDR3 protein: CASSDPRRGQSGYTF